This T cell receptor (beta chain) is from a study of blood T cell repertoires in COVID-19. Study details: Samples of COVID-19 (acute and convalescent) were obtained from the United States, Italy and Spain.

The method was immunoSEQ multiplex PCR; TCRdb's version includes in-frame clones alone and lacks a portion of them. This table holds some 220,000 clones, 86% found once. Trimming pared 0 bases from V and 2 bases from J, leaving 7 bases between. This CDR3 contains 14 residues. In germline, CDR1 is SGDLS, CDR2 YYNGEE. Clinical history as reported by participants underpinned cohort assignment. The origin of this receptor is a woman in her forties with acute COVID-19. The specimen sequenced was PBMCs or T cells enriched from blood (not recorded which). The V and J genes are TRBV9 and TRBJ2-3; a weak D match, TRBD2 (5 bases). The CDR3 is CASSVGLLTDTQYF. Here the CDR3 DNA reads TGTGCCAGCAGCGTAGGACTACTCACAGATACGCAGTATTTT.